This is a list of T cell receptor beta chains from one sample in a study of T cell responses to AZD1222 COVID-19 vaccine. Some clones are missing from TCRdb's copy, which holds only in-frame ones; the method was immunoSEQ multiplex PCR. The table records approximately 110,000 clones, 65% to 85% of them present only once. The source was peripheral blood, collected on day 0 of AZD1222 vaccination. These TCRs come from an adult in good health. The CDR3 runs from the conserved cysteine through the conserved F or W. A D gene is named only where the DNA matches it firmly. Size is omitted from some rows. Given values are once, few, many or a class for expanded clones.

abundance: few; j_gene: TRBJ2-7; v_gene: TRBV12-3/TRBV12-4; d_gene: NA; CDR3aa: CASSSGALGQYF; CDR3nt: TGTGCCAGCAGTTCGGGGGCCCTTGGGCAGTACTTC
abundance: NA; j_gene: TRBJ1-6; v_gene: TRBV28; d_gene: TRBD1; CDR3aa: CASRQGFGSPLHF; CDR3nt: TGTGCCAGCCGACAGGGGTTCGGTTCACCCCTCCACTTT
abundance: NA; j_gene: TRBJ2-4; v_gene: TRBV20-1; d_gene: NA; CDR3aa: CSARSGNIQYF; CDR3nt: TGCAGTGCTAGGTCAGGGAACATTCAGTACTTC
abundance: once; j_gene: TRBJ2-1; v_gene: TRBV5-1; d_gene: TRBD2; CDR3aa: CASSRSGRNYNEQFF; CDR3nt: TGCGCCAGCAGCCGTAGCGGGAGGAACTACAATGAGCAGTTCTTC
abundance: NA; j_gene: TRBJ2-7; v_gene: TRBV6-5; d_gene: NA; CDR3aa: CASTPPGLYEQYF; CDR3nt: TGTGCCAGCACCCCCCCGGGGCTCTACGAGCAGTACTTC
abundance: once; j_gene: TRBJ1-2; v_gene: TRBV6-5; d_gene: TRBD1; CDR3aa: CASSYTAGGGYGYTF; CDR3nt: TGTGCCAGCAGTTACACGGCAGGGGGTGGGTATGGCTACACCTTC
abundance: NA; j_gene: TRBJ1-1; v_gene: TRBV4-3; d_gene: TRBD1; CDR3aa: CASSQTTGGTEAFF; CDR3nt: TGCGCCAGCAGCCAAACCACAGGGGGCACTGAAGCTTTCTTT
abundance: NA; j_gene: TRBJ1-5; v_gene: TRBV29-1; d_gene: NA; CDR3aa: CSVVPHTGEPQHF; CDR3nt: TGCAGCGTTGTTCCTCATACTGGGGAGCCCCAGCATTTT
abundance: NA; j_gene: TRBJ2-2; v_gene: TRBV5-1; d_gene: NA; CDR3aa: CASSIRGENTGELFF; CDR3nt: TGCGCCAGCAGCATAAGAGGGGAGAACACCGGGGAGCTGTTTTTT
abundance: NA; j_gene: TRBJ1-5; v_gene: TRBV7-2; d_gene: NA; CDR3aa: CASSLSQGWGQPQHF; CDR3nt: TGTGCCAGCAGCTTATCGCAGGGGTGGGGCCAGCCCCAGCATTTT
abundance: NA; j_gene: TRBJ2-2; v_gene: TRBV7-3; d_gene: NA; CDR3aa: CASSLVVDTGELFF; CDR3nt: TGTGCCAGCAGCTTAGTCGTCGACACCGGGGAGCTGTTTTTT
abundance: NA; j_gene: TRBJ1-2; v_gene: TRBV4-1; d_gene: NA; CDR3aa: CASSQPRGGTNYGYTF; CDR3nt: TGCGCCAGCAGCCAACCCCGGGGTGGGACTAACTATGGCTACACCTTC
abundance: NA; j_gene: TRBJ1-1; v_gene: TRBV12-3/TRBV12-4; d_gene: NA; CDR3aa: CASMRIPVHEAFF; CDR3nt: TGTGCCAGCATGAGGATTCCCGTTCATGAAGCTTTCTTT
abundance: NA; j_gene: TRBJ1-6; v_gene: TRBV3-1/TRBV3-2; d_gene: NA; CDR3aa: CASSRLTGDNNSPLHF; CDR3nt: TGTGCCAGCAGCCGTTTGACAGGAGACAATAATTCACCCCTCCACTTT
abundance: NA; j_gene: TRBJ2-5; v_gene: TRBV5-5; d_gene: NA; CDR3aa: CASSWGETQYF; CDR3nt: TGTGCCAGCAGCTGGGGGGAGACCCAGTACTTC
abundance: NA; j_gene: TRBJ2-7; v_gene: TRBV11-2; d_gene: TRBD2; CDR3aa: CASSPRSSGNNEQYF; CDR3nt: TGTGCCAGCAGCCCCCGGAGTAGCGGGAACAACGAGCAGTACTTC
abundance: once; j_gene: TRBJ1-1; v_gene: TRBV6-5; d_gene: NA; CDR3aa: CASGLASGVTEAFF; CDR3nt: TGTGCCAGCGGCCTGGCCTCGGGGGTCACTGAAGCTTTCTTT
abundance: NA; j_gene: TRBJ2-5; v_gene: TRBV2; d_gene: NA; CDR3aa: CASSIPGAQETQYF; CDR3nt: TGTGCCAGCTCCATCCCCGGGGCTCAAGAGACCCAGTACTTC
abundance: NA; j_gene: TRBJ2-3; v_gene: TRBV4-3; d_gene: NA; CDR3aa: CASSLQERDTQYF; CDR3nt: TGCGCCAGCAGCCTTCAAGAGCGAGATACGCAGTATTTT
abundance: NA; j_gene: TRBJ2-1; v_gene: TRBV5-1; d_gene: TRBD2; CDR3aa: CASSFTAGAYNEQFF; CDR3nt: TGCGCCAGCAGCTTCACAGCGGGGGCCTACAATGAGCAGTTCTTC
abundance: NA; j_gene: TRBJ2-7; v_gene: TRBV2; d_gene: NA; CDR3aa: CASSPGLILDEQYF; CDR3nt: TGTGCCAGCAGTCCCGGGCTAATACTGGACGAGCAGTACTTC
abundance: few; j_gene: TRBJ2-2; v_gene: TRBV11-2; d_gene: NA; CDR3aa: CASSLIGVITGELFF; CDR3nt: TGTGCCAGCAGCTTAATAGGGGTAATCACCGGGGAGCTGTTTTTT
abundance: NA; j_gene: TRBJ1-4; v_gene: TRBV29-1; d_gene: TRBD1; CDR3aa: CSARDRAEKLFF; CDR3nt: TGCAGCGCCCGGGACAGGGCTGAAAAACTGTTTTTT
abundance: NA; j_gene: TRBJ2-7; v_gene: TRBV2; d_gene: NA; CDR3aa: CASSEGYEQYF; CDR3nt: TGTGCCAGCAGTGAGGGGTACGAGCAGTACTTC